This is a list of T cell receptor beta chains from one sample in a study of shared clonotypes between healthy human individuals. The protocol was immunoSEQ multiplex PCR, while the TCRdb copy is restricted to in-frame clones and leaves out a portion. The table lists under 600,000 clones, about 96% of them singletons. Sequencing was done on a sample of naive CD4+ T cells sorted from blood. The source of these receptors is a woman aged 25 to 39 in good health. CDR3s include the opening cysteine and the closing phenylalanine or tryptophan. Each record gives: D gene, J gene, clone size, V gene, CDR3 DNA, CDR3 protein. A D gene is named only where the DNA matches it firmly. Size is stated for part of the rows, as once, few or many counts, or as a class when the clone is expanded.

>NA|TRBJ2-1|NA|TRBV5-6
TGTGCCAGCAGCTTGGTGGGGGGAGATACCTACAATGAGCAGTTCTTC
CASSLVGGDTYNEQFF
>TRBD1|TRBJ1-6|NA|TRBV5-1
TGCGCCAGCAGCCTGACAGGGTATAATTCACCCCTCCACTTT
CASSLTGYNSPLHF
>NA|TRBJ2-7|once|TRBV10-1
TGCGCCAGCAGCGGGACGGCCGACGAGCAGTACTTC
CASSGTADEQYF
>NA|TRBJ2-2|NA|TRBV5-6
TGTGCCAGCAACCAAGGGGTCACCGGGGAGCTGTTTTTT
CASNQGVTGELFF
>NA|TRBJ2-5|NA|TRBV9
TGTGCCAGCAGCGTAGGGGTGTTATCCAAAGAGACCCAGTACTTC
CASSVGVLSKETQYF
>TRBD1|TRBJ1-2|NA|TRBV28
TGTGCCAGCAGTTTTTCCGGGACAGGGGGGTTCCTCTATGGCTACACCTTC
CASSFSGTGGFLYGYTF
>NA|TRBJ1-4|NA|TRBV5-6
TGTGCCAGCAGCTCCGGACATATCGATCCTATAGTACTGTTTTTT
CASSSGHIDPIVLFF
>NA|TRBJ1-5|NA|TRBV19
TGTGCCAGTAGTATGACAGGTTATAGCAATCAGCCCCAGCATTTT
CASSMTGYSNQPQHF
>NA|TRBJ2-6|NA|TRBV9
TGTGCCAGCAGCGATCTAAGTGGGGCCAACGTCCTGACTTTC
CASSDLSGANVLTF
>NA|TRBJ1-2|NA|TRBV20-1
TGCAGTGCTAGTGACAGAGGGGTCAGCACCTTC
CSASDRGVSTF
>TRBD1|TRBJ2-7|NA|TRBV5-1
TGCGCCAGCAGTTCGTCCCGGGACAGGGTCAATCCTTCCGAGCAGTACTTC
CASSSSRDRVNPSEQYF
>NA|TRBJ1-1|NA|TRBV28
TGTGCCAGCAGTTTAGGGTTTCGGCGAGGAGACAACACTGAAGCTTTCTTT
CASSLGFRRGDNTEAFF
>TRBD1|TRBJ1-5|NA|TRBV28
TGTGCCAGCACCATGGACAGGCTGCGACAGCCCCAGCATTTT
CASTMDRLRQPQHF
>NA|TRBJ1-1|NA|TRBV5-1
TGCGCCAGCAGCCCGGGGCTGAACACTGAAGCTTTCTTT
CASSPGLNTEAFF
>TRBD2|TRBJ2-1|NA|TRBV5-1
TGCGCCAGCAGCCGCCGGACTAGCCCATACAATGAGCAGTTCTTC
CASSRRTSPYNEQFF
>TRBD1|TRBJ2-7|NA|TRBV5-4
TGTGCCAGCAGCTTGGGCAGGGGGCCCTCCTACGAGCAGTACTTC
CASSLGRGPSYEQYF
>TRBD2|TRBJ2-3|once|TRBV5-4
TGTGCCAGCAGCTTGCGATCGCTAGCGGGAGTTATTGATACGCAGTATTTT
CASSLRSLAGVIDTQYF
>NA|TRBJ2-7|NA|TRBV7-9
TGTGCCAGCAGCTTAGACCCTACGCTCGAGCAGTACTTC
CASSLDPTLEQYF
>TRBD2|TRBJ2-5|once|TRBV11-2
TGTGCCAGCAGCTCGACTAGCGGGAGTTGGGAGACCCAGTACTTC
CASSSTSGSWETQYF
>TRBD1|TRBJ1-2|NA|TRBV25-1
TGTGCCAGCAGTGAAAGACAGGGCTATGGCTACACCTTC
CASSERQGYGYTF
>NA|TRBJ2-1|NA|TRBV15
TGTGCCACAAGCACGACTCAGTCCAATGAGCAGTTCTTC
CATSTTQSNEQFF
>TRBD2|TRBJ2-2|NA|TRBV2
TGTGCCAGCAGAGGCGGGAGGGCCATCGGCGGGGAGCTGTTTTTT
CASRGGRAIGGELFF
>NA|TRBJ2-2|NA|TRBV7-2
TGTGCCAGCAGCTTCTCGGGAACCTACAACACCGGGGAGCTGTTTTTT
CASSFSGTYNTGELFF
>NA|TRBJ1-2|NA|TRBV27
TGTGCCAGCAGCCAGGGGCCGGGCTATGGCTACACCTTC
CASSQGPGYGYTF
>NA|TRBJ2-2|NA|TRBV5-1
TGCGCCAGCAGCTTGCTGGGGCAAACTAACACCGGGGAGCTGTTTTTT
CASSLLGQTNTGELFF
>NA|TRBJ2-7|NA|TRBV7-6
TGTGCCAGCAGCTTAGCTGGGACAGCGGGCTACGAGCAGTACTTC
CASSLAGTAGYEQYF
>NA|TRBJ1-2|NA|TRBV7-9
TGTGCCAGCAGCCAATCCCGGACGGAGTTCCGGGGCTACACCTTC
CASSQSRTEFRGYTF
>NA|TRBJ2-1|NA|TRBV2
TGTGCCAGCAGCAAAGCCGCCTCCTACAATGAGCAGTTCTTC
CASSKAASYNEQFF
>TRBD1|TRBJ1-5|NA|TRBV6-4
TGTGCCAGCACTCCCCGGGACAGGGGAGGGCAGCCCCAGCATTTT
CASTPRDRGGQPQHF
>NA|TRBJ2-5|NA|TRBV15
TGTGCCACCAGCAGGGAGGCAGGGGTTTTTGGGCCCCAAGAGACCCAGTACTTC
CATSREAGVFGPQETQYF
>NA|TRBJ2-7|NA|TRBV10-3
TGTGCCATCCGTCGGGGCGGGCCCCTCTCCGAGCAGTACTTC
CAIRRGGPLSEQYF
>TRBD1|TRBJ2-7|once|TRBV6-4
TGTGCCAGCAGTGGTGATGAGGGGGCGATGTACGAGCAGTACTTC
CASSGDEGAMYEQYF
>TRBD2|TRBJ2-7|NA|TRBV6-5
TGTGCCAGCAGCTTGACGGCGGCTAGCGGGAACAAGCAGTACTTC
CASSLTAASGNKQYF
>TRBD1|TRBJ2-7|NA|TRBV27
TGTGCCAGCAGAACGGGACAGAGTTACGAGCAGTACTTC
CASRTGQSYEQYF
>NA|TRBJ1-1|NA|TRBV5-1
TGCGCCAGCAGCTTGGGGTTAGGGGGAGGGACTGAAGCTTTCTTT
CASSLGLGGGTEAFF
>NA|TRBJ2-2|NA|TRBV9
TGTGCCAGCAGCGTAGGTTCTAGCTTTACCGGGGAGCTGTTTTTT
CASSVGSSFTGELFF
>NA|TRBJ1-4|NA|TRBV4-2
TGTGCCAGCAGCCGTGGGACGTCCGAAAAACTGTTTTTT
CASSRGTSEKLFF
>NA|TRBJ2-2|NA|TRBV18
TGTGCCAGCTCACCACCAAACGGGAACACCGGGGAGCTGTTTTTT
CASSPPNGNTGELFF
>NA|TRBJ2-5|NA|TRBV20-1
TGCAGTGCTAGAGATGATCGGGCGCAGTACTTC
CSARDDRAQYF
>NA|TRBJ1-4|NA|TRBV19
TGTGCCAGTCATAGCAGGGCGAATGAAAAACTGTTTTTT
CASHSRANEKLFF
>NA|TRBJ1-1|NA|TRBV11-2
TGTGCCAGCAGCTTATCGGGGAACACTGAAGCTTTCTTT
CASSLSGNTEAFF
>TRBD1|TRBJ1-5|NA|TRBV5-8
TGTGCCAGCATCAGAGGCAGGGGGTTGAATAGCAATCAGCCCCAGCATTTT
CASIRGRGLNSNQPQHF
>NA|TRBJ1-2|once|TRBV28
TGTGCCAGCAGTGCGAACCCGGCGTTCCCAAGCTATGGCTACACCTTC
CASSANPAFPSYGYTF
>NA|TRBJ2-1|NA|TRBV19
TGTGCCAGTAGTCCGGGGCAGTACAATGAGCAGTTCTTC
CASSPGQYNEQFF
>TRBD2|TRBJ2-1|once|TRBV7-2
TGTGCCAGCAGCTTAGGCGGAACTAGCGGGAGGGCTAATGAGCAGTTCTTC
CASSLGGTSGRANEQFF
>TRBD2|TRBJ2-2|NA|TRBV4-2
TGTGCCAGCAGCCACGCCTCTAGCGGGACTAACACCGGGGAGCTGTTTTTT
CASSHASSGTNTGELFF
>NA|TRBJ2-2|NA|TRBV5-1
TGCGCCAGCAGCTTGACAGTAACGAACACCGGGGAGCTGTTTTTT
CASSLTVTNTGELFF
>NA|TRBJ2-7|once|TRBV6-1
TGTGCCAGCAGTGGAGGGGGGGAGCAGTACTTC
CASSGGGEQYF
>TRBD1|TRBJ1-1|once|TRBV10-3
TGTGCCATCAGTGAGCACAGGGGGGGGGAGTACACTGAAGCTTTCTTT
CAISEHRGGEYTEAFF
>NA|TRBJ2-5|NA|TRBV28
TGTGCCAGCAGTTTAAGGGGGCGGCTAGGGGGCGCAGGGCGGGAGGATGAGACCCAGTACTTC
CASSLRGRLGGAGREDETQYF